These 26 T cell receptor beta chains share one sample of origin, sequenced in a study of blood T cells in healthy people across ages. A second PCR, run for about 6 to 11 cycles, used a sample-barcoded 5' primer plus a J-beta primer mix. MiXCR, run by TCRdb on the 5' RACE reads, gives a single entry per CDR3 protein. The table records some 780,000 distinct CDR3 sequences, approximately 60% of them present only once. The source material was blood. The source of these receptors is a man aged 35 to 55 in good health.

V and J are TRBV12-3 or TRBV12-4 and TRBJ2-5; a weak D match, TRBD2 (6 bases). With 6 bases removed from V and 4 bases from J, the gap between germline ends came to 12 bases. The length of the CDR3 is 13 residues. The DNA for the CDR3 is TGTGCCAGCAGCGTGACTAGGCCAGAGACCCAGTACTTC. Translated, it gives CASSVTRPETQYF.

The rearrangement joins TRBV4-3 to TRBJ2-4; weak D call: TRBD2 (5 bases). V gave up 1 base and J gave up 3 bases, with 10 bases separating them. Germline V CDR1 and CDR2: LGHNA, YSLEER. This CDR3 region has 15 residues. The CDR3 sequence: CASSQALGVKNIQYF. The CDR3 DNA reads TGCGCCAGCAGCCAAGCGTTGGGAGTCAAAAACATTCAGTACTTC.

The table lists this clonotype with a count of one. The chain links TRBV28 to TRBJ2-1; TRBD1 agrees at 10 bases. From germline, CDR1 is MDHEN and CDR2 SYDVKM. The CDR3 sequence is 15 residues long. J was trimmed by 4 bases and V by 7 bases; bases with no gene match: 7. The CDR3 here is CASTPRGQGYNEQFF. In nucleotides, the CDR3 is TGTGCCAGCACCCCAAGGGGACAGGGGTACAATGAGCAGTTCTTC.

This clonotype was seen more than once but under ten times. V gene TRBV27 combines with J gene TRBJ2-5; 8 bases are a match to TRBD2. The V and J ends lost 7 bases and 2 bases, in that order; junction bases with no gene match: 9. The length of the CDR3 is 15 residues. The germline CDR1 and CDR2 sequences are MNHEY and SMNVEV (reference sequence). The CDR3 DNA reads TGTGCCAGCAAAGCAGAAGCGGGAGATCAAGAGACCCAGTACTTC. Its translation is CASKAEAGDQETQYF.

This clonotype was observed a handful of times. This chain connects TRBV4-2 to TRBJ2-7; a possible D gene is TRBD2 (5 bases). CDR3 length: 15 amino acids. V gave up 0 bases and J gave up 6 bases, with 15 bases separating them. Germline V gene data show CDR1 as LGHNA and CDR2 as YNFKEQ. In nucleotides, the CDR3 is TGTGCCAGCAGCCAAGAACTAGGAAATAAGCGCGAGCAGTACTTC. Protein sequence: CASSQELGNKREQYF.

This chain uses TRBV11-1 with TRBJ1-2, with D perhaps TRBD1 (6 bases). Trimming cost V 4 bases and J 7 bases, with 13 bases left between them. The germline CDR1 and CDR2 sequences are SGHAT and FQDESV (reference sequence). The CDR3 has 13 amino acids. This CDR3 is CASSSGEFSGYTF. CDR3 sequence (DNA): TGTGCCAGCAGCTCAGGGGAGTTTAGTGGCTACACCTTC. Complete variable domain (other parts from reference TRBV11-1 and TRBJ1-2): EAEVAQSPRYKITEKSQAVAFWCDPISGHATLYWYRQILGQGPELLVQFQDESVVDDSQLPKDRFSAERLKGVDSTLKIQPAELGDSAMYLCASSSGEFSGYTFGSGTRLTVV.

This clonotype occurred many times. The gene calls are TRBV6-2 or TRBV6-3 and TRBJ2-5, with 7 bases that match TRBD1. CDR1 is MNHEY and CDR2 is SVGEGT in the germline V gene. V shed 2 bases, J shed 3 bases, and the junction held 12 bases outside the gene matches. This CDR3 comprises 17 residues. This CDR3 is CASSYLRGGADEETQYF. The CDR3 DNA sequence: TGTGCCAGCAGTTACCTCAGAGGGGGCGCTGATGAAGAGACCCAGTACTTC.

CDR3 protein: CASSHRSLSYEQYF. CDR3 bases: TGCGCCAGCAGCCATAGAAGCCTCTCCTACGAGCAGTACTTC. V usage is TRBV4-1 and J usage is TRBJ2-7; no firm D call. This CDR3 comprises 14 residues. V lost 3 bases, J lost 0 bases, and 9 bases lay in between. Germline-derived CDR1 and CDR2 are MGHRA and YSYEKL.

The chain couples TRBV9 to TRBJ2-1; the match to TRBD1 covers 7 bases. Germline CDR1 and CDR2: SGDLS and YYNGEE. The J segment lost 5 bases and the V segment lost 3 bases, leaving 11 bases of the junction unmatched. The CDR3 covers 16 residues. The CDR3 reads CASSGSTRQGNNEQFF. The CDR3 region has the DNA TGTGCCAGCAGCGGGTCCACTCGACAGGGCAACAATGAGCAGTTCTTC.

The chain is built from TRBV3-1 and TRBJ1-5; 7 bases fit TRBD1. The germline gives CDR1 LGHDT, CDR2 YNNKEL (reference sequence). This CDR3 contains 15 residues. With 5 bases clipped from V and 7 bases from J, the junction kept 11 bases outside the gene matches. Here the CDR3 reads CASSESYRGEQPQHF. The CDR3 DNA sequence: TGTGCCAGCAGCGAATCGTACAGGGGTGAGCAGCCCCAGCATTTT.

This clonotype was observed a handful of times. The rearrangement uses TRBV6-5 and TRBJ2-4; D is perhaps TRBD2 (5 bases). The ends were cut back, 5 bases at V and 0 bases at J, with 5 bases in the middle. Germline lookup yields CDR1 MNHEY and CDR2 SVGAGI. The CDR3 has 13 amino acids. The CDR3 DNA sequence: TGTGCCAGCAGTGGACTAGCCAAAAACATTCAGTACTTC. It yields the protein CASSGLAKNIQYF.

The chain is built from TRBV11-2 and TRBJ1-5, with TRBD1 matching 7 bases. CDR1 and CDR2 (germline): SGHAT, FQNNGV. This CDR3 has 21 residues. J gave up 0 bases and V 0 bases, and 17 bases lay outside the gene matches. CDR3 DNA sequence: TGTGCCAGCAGCTTAGATCCCCACAGGGGAAGAAATCCCCCTAGCAATCAGCCCCAGCATTTT. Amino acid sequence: CASSLDPHRGRNPPSNQPQHF. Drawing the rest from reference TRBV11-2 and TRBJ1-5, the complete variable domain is EAGVAQSPRYKIIEKRQSVAFWCNPISGHATLYWYQQILGQGPKLLIQFQNNGVVDDSQLPKDRFSAERLKGVDSTLKIQPAKLEDSAVYLCASSLDPHRGRNPPSNQPQHFGDGTRLSIL.

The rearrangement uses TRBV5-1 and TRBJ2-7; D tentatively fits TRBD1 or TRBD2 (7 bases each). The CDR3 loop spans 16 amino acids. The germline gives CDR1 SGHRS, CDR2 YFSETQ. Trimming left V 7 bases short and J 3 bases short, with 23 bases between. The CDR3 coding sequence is TGCGCCAGCCGGAATCACAGGGGAGGGTATATCTACGAGCAGTACTTC. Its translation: CASRNHRGGYIYEQYF.

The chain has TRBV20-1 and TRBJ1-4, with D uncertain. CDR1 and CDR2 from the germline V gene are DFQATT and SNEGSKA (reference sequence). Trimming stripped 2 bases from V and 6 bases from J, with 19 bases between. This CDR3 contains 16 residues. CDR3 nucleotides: TGCAGTGCTAGACCCTTTGGAGTGGGAGGTGATGAAAAACTGTTTTTT. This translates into CSARPFGVGGDEKLFF.

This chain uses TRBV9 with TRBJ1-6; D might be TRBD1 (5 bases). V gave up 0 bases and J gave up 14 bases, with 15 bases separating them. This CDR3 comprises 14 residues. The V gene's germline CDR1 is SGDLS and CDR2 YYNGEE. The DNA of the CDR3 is TGTGCCAGCAGCGTAGGGGACTCTTCTCAGGCCCTCCACTTT. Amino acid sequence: CASSVGDSSQALHF.

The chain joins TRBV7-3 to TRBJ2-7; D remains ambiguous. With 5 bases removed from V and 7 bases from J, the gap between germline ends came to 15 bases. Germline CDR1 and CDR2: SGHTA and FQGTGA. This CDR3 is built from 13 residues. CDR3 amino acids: CASSQFLLAEQYF. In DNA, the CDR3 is TGTGCCAGCAGCCAGTTTTTATTGGCTGAGCAGTACTTC.

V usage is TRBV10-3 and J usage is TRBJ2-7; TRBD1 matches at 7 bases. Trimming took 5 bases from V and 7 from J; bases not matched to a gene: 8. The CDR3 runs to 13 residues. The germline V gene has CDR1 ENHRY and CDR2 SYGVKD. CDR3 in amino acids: CAISFGTEREQYF. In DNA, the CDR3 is TGTGCCATCAGTTTCGGGACAGAGAGGGAGCAGTACTTC.

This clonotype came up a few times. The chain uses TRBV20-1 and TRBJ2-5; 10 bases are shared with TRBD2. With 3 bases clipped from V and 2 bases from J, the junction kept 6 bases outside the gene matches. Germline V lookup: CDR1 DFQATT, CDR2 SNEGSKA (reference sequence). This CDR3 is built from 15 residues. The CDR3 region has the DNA TGCAGTGCTAGGGCACTAGCGGGGAGTCAAGAGACCCAGTACTTC. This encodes CSARALAGSQETQYF.

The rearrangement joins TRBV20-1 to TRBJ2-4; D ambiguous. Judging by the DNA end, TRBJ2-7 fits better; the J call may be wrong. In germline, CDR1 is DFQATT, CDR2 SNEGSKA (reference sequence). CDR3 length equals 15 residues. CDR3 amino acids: CSARDAAGGQYEQYF. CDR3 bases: TGCAGTGCTAGAGATGCCGCAGGCGGCCAGTACGAGCAGTACTTC.

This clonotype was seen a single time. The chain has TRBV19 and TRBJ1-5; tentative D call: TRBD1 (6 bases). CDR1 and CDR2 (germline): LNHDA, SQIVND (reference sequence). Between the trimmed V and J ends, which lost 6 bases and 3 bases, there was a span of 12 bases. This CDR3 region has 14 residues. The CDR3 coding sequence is TGTGCCAGTAGATGGGGGCCGGCCAATCAGCCCCAGCATTTT. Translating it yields CASRWGPANQPQHF.

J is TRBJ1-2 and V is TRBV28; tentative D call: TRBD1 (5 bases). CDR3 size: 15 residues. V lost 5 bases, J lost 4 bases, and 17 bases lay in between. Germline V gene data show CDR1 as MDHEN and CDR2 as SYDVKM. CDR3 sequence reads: CASSPTNRDGYGYTF. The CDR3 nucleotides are TGTGCCAGCAGTCCCACGAACCGGGACGGCTATGGCTACACCTTC.

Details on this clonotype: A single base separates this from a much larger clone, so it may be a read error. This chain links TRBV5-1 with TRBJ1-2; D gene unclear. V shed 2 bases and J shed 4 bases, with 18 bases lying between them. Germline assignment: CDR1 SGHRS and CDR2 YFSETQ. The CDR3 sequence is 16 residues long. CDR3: CASSLYGGRTGYGYTF. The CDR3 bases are TGCGCCAGCAGCTTATACGGTGGGAGGACGGGCTATGGCTACACCTTC.

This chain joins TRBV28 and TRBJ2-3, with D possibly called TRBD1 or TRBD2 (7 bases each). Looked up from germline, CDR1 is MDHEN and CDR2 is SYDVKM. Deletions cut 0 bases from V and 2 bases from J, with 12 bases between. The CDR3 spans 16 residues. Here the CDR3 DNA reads TGTGCCAGCAGTTTATGGCAGGGGGGGGACACAGATACGCAGTATTTT. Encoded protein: CASSLWQGGDTDTQYF.

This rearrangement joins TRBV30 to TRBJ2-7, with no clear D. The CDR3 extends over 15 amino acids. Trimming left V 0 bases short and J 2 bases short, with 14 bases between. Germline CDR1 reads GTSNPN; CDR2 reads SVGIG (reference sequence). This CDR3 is CAWSVFSKVPYEQYF. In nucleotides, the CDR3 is TGTGCCTGGAGTGTATTCAGTAAAGTTCCCTACGAGCAGTACTTC.

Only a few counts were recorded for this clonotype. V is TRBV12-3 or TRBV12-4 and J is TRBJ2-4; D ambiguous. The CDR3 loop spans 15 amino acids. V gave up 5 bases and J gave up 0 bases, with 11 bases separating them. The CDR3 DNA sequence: TGTGCCAGCAGTCCACAACAACTAGCCAAAAACATTCAGTACTTC. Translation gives CASSPQQLAKNIQYF.

CDR3 sequence (DNA): TGCAGTGCTAGAGATAATAGCGGGAGGTCCCACGAGCAGTACTTC. It is translated as CSARDNSGRSHEQYF. The chain couples TRBV20-1 to TRBJ2-7, with 10 bases matching TRBD2. CDR1 and CDR2 (germline): DFQATT, SNEGSKA (reference sequence). The CDR3 spans 15 residues. The J segment lost 5 bases and the V segment lost 0 bases, leaving 7 bases of the junction unmatched.